These 5 T cell receptor beta chains share one sample of origin, sequenced in a study of blood T cell repertoires in COVID-19. Assay: immunoSEQ multiplex PCR; the TCRdb copy retains only in-frame clones and omits some. The data contain 220,000 or so clones, 84% of them singletons. The sequenced material came from peripheral blood. These receptors came from a man aged 25 to 40 with active or convalescent COVID-19.

This clone has a handful of counts. This sequence joins TRBV27 and TRBJ2-1; 10 bases map to TRBD1. Germline values: CDR1 MNHEY, CDR2 SMNVEV (reference sequence). V lost 4 bases and J lost 8; bases outside the gene matches: 8. This CDR3 region has 15 residues. The chain's CDR3 is CASSSPGQGLYEQFF. CDR3 bases: TGTGCCAGCAGTTCCCCGGGACAGGGGTTATATGAGCAGTTCTTC.

This clone turned up a few times. The chain joins TRBV28 to TRBJ1-1, with no clear D. Trimming pared 1 base from V and 3 bases from J, leaving 9 bases between. CDR1 and CDR2 from the germline V gene are MDHEN and SYDVKM. This CDR3 is 14 amino acids long. CDR3 DNA: TGTGCCAGCAGTTTATACAGTCCGGACACTGAAGCTTTCTTT. This encodes CASSLYSPDTEAFF.

The rearrangement uses TRBV6-6 and TRBJ2-1; 8 positions agree with TRBD2. V lost 4 bases to trimming and J lost 4 bases; unmatched junction nucleotides: 9. The CDR3 is 16 amino acids. From germline, CDR1 is MNHNY and CDR2 SVGAGI (reference sequence). The CDR3 nucleotides read TGTGCCAGCAGTTCTACCTCCGGACTAGCTTACAATGAGCAGTTCTTC. It translates to CASSSTSGLAYNEQFF.

The genes are TRBV5-1 and TRBJ2-3; a possible D gene is TRBD1 (5 bases). Germline assignment: CDR1 SGHRS and CDR2 YFSETQ. The V end was cut by 0 bases, the J end by 2 bases, with 16 bases between. This CDR3 region has 17 residues. The CDR3 spells CASSLDGTPGITDTQYF. For the CDR3, the DNA is TGCGCCAGCAGCTTGGACGGAACCCCAGGGATCACAGATACGCAGTATTTT.

The V gene is TRBV6-4, the J gene TRBJ2-1; 9 bases line up with TRBD1. V dropped 6 bases and J dropped 6; count of bases not matched to a gene: 12. CDR3 size: 16 residues. CDR1 and CDR2 (germline): MRHNA, SNTAGT. CDR3 DNA: TGTGCCAGCAGCCAACTACAGGGGGCTGTACGCAATGAGCAGTTCTTC. It encodes CASSQLQGAVRNEQFF.